This entry features one T cell receptor (beta chain) sequence. Its cognate antigen is unknown. This sample was included in a study of CXCR3-negative and CXCR3-positive naive CD8 T cells. Naive CD8+ T lymphocytes were specified as CD45RO-CCR7+CD27+CD95-. Libraries of TRB cDNA were made by 5' RACE and carried UMIs. TCRdb reworked the 5' RACE reads into one entry per CDR3 protein, no DNA. The repertoire table contains over 70,000 distinct CDR3 sequences. Findings and caveats of the study: Both naive subsets, CXCR3-negative and CXCR3-positive, displayed similar TRBV-TRBJ usage, unlike memory cells. CXCR3-positive naive cells carried more hydrophobic TRB CDR3s than CXCR3-negative ones.

The germline CDR1 and CDR2 sequences are SQVTM and ANQGSEA. This CDR3 contains 14 residues. This receptor was taken from a human donor in good health. Some clones in this sample may be carry-over from other donors' samples. The rearrangement joins TRBV29-1 to TRBJ2-1; absent DNA, TCRdb's TRBD1 call cannot be checked. The sequencing sample was made of naive CXCR3- CD8+ T cells from blood. The subset here: CD45RO-CCR7+CD27+CD95- naive CD8+ T cells lacking CXCR3 (TNR3-). CDR3 protein: CSVGGDITYNEQFF.